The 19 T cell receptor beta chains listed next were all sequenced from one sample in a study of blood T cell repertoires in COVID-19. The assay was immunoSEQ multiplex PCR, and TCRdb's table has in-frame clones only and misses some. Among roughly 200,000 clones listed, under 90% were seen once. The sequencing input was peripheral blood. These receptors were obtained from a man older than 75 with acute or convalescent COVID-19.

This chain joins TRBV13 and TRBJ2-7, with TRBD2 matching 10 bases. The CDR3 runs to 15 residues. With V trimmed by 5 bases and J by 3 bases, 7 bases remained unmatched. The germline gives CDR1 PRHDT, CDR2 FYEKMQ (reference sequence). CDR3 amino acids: CASSPTTSGHYEQYF. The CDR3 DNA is TGTGCCAGCAGCCCCACGACTAGCGGGCACTACGAGCAGTACTTC.

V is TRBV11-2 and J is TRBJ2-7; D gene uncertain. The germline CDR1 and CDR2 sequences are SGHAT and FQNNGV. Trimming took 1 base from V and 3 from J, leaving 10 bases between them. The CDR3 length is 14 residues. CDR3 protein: CASSLVQQNYEQYF. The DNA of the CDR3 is TGTGCCAGCAGCTTAGTACAGCAAAACTACGAGCAGTACTTC.

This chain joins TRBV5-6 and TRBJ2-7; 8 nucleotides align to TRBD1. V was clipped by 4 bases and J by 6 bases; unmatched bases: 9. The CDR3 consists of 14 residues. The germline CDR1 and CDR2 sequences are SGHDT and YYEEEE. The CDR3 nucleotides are TGTGCCAGCAGCCTAGGACAGGGATCTCTCGAGCAGTACGTC. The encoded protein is CASSLGQGSLEQYV.

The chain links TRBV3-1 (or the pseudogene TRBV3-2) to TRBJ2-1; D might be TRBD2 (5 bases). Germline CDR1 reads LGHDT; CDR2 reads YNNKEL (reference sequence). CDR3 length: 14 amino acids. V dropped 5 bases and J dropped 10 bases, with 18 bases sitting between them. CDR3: CASSSRDISKEQFF. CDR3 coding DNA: TGTGCCAGCAGCTCCCGGGATATCTCAAAAGAGCAGTTCTTC.

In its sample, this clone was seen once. The CDR3 sequence is CASSPRTGPNYEQYF. CDR3 DNA sequence: TGTGCCAGCAGCCCCCGGACAGGGCCCAACTACGAGCAGTACTTC. J is TRBJ2-7 and V is TRBV14, with 8 bases lining up with TRBD1. The CDR3 extends over 15 amino acids. V trimming: 4 bases; J trimming: 3 bases; junction bases outside the gene matches: 8. CDR1 and CDR2 (germline): SGHDN, FVKESK.

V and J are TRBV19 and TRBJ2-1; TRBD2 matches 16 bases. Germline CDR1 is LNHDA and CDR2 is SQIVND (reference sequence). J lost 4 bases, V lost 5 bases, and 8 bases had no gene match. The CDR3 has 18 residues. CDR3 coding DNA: TGTGCCAGTAGTTCTACCGGGACTAGCGGGAGGGGTTACAATGAGCAGTTCTTC. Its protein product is CASSSTGTSGRGYNEQFF.

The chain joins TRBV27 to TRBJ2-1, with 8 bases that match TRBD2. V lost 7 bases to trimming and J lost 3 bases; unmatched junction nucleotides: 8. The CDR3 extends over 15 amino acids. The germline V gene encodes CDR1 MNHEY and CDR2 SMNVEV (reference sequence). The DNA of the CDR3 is TGTGCCAGCACCCGTACTAGCGGAAACTACAATGAGCAGTTCTTC. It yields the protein CASTRTSGNYNEQFF.

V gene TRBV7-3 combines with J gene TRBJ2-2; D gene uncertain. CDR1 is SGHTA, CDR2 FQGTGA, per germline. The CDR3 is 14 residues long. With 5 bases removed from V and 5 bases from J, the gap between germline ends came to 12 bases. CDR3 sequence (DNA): TGTGCCAGCAGCACGACCCACGGGACCGGGGAGCTGTTTTTT. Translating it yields CASSTTHGTGELFF.

The CDR3 bases are TGTGCCAGCAGCTCGAGGACAGGGAGACTGAGAATAGAGACCCAGTACTTC. It codes for CASSSRTGRLRIETQYF. The rearrangement links TRBV7-8 to TRBJ2-5; 8 bases are a match to TRBD1. The CDR3 sequence is 17 residues long. Losses at the gene ends were 4 bases for V and 4 bases for J; bases not matched to a gene: 14. Looked up from germline, CDR1 is SGHVS and CDR2 is FQNEAQ.

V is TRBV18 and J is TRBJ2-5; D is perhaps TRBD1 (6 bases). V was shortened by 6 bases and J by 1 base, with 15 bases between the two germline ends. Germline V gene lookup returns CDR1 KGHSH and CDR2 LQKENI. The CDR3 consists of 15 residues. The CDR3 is CASSLADSSQETQYF. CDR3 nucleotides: TGTGCCAGCTCGCTCGCGGACAGTTCCCAAGAGACCCAGTACTTC.

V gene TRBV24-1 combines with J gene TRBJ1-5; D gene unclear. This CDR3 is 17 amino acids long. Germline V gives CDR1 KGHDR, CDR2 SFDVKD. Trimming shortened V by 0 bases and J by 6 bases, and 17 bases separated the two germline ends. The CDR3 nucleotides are TGTGCCACCAGTGATTTGCATACGGCGGACTCCCTTCAGCCCCAGCATTTT. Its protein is CATSDLHTADSLQPQHF.

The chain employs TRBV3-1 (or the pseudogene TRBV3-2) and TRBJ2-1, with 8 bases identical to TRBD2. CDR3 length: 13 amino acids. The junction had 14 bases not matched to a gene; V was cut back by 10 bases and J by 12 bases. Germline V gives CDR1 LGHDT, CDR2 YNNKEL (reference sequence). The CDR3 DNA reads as TGTGCCACCGGGCCAGCGGGGGCGGCGGGGCAGTTCTTC. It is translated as CATGPAGAAGQFF.

CDR3 in DNA: TGCAGCGTTGAACCCGGGACAAGCACAGATACGCAGTATTTT. Translated: CSVEPGTSTDTQYF. The chain links TRBV29-1 to TRBJ2-3; possible D gene TRBD1, 6 bases. CDR1 is SQVTM, CDR2 ANQGSEA, per germline. The CDR3 length is 14 residues. V lost 2 bases, J lost 0 bases, and 9 bases lay in between.

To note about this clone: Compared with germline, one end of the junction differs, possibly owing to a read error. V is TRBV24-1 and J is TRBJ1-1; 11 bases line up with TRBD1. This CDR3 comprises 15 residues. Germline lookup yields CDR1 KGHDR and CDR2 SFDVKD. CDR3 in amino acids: CAASENGQGATEAFF. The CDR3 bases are TGTGCCGCCAGTGAGAATGGACAGGGGGCGACGGAAGCTTTCTTT.

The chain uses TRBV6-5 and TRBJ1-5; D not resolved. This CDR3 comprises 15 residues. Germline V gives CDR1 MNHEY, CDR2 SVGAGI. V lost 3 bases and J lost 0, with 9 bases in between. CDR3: CASSYRRISNQPQHF. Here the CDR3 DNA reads TGTGCCAGCAGTTATCGGCGGATTAGCAATCAGCCCCAGCATTTT.

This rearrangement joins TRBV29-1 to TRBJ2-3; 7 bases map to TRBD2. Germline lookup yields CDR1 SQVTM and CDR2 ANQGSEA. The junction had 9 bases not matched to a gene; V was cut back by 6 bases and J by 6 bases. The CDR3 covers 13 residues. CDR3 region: CSVNGLVRDTQYF. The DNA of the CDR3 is TGCAGCGTCAACGGACTAGTCAGGGATACGCAGTATTTT.

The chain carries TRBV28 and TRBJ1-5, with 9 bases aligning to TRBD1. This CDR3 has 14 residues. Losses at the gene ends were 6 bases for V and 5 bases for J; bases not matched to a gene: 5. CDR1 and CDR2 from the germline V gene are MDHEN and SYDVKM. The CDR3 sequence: CASRQGQGYQPQHF. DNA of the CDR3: TGTGCCAGCAGGCAAGGACAGGGGTATCAGCCCCAGCATTTT.

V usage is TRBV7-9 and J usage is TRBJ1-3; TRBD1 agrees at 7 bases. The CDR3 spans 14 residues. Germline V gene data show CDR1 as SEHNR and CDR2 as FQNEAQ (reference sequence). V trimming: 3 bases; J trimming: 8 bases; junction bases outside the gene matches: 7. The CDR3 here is CASSLDRSHDTIYF. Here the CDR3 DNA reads TGTGCCAGCAGCTTGGACAGGAGCCATGACACCATATATTTT.

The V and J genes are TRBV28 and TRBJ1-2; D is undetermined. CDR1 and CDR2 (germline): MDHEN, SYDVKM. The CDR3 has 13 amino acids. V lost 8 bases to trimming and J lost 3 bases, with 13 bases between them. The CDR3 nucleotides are TGTGCCAGCGCTACCGGGGTCGACTATGGCTACACCTTC. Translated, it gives CASATGVDYGYTF.